The TCR beta chain described here comes from a study of graft-versus-host responses after intestinal transplantation. Concerning this clone itself: One end of the junction is discordant with germline, which a read error may explain.

Some clones are missing from TCRdb's copy, which holds only in-frame ones; the method was immunoSEQ multiplex PCR. Of more than 20,000 clones listed, roughly nine tenths are singletons. Germline assignment: CDR1 LGHNA and CDR2 YSLEER. This CDR3 is built from 15 residues. The sequencing used PBMCs, collected 65 to 70 days after intestinal transplantation. The chain uses TRBV4-3 and TRBJ2-7; D tentatively reads TRBD1 or TRBD2 (5 bases each). The TCR sequence derives from a human patient who received an intestinal transplant, so some T cells may come from the graft donor. This CDR3 reads CASSQDRGSYYEQCF. CDR3 DNA: TGCGCCAGCAGCCAAGATCGGGGCTCCTACTACGAGCAGTGCTTC.